These T cell receptor beta chains were read from a single sample in a study of T cell responses to AZD1222 COVID-19 vaccine. Sequenced by immunoSEQ multiplex PCR; TCRdb stores in-frame clones only, minus some. The sample contains 250,000 to 300,000 clones, almost 95% of which appear only once. This specimen consisted of peripheral blood, obtained 28 days after the second AZD1222 dose. These receptors were collected from an adult who received the AZD1222 COVID-19 vaccine. The CDR3 runs from the conserved cysteine through the conserved F or W. The D gene is left open where the match is weak. A clone size is listed for some rows: how often the clone was seen (once, few, many), or a class if it is expanded.

clone size	D gene	V gene	J gene	CDR3 DNA	CDR3 protein
-	TRBD1	TRBV14	TRBJ2-6	TGTGCCAGCAGCCAAGATGCCGGGACAGGTCGGGCCAACGTCCTGACTTTC	CASSQDAGTGRANVLTF
-	-	TRBV19	TRBJ1-5	TGTGCCAGTAGTAGGCCCCCAGGGGTGGGCAATCAGCCCCAGCATTTT	CASSRPPGVGNQPQHF
-	-	TRBV20-1	TRBJ1-2	TGCAGTGCTCGAGGGTATGGCTACACCTTC	CSARGYGYTF
-	-	TRBV4-1	TRBJ1-1	TGCGCCAGCAGTCCCCAGGGACTCGGGGCTGAAGCTTTCTTT	CASSPQGLGAEAFF
-	-	TRBV5-4	TRBJ1-3	TGTGCCAGCAGCTTGGAGGCCAGTGGAGCTGGAAACACCATATATTTT	CASSLEASGAGNTIYF
-	-	TRBV28	TRBJ1-1	TGTGCCAGCAGCCGGGACAACTTCTACACTGAAGCTTTCTTT	CASSRDNFYTEAFF
-	TRBD1	TRBV5-4	TRBJ2-3	TGTGCCAGCAGCAAAGGGACAGGGGGATTAGATACGCAGTATTTT	CASSKGTGGLDTQYF
-	-	TRBV2	TRBJ2-7	TGTGCCAGCGAAGCCGGACACCTGAGCTCCTACGAGCAGTACTTC	CASEAGHLSSYEQYF
-	-	TRBV28	TRBJ2-7	TGTGCCAGCCGGTCTCTATTCCGCGGAGCCGAGCAGTACTTC	CASRSLFRGAEQYF
few	-	TRBV7-6	TRBJ2-7	TGTGCCAGCAGCTCGATCAGGGGACGTGCTGGAAACGAGCAGTACTTC	CASSSIRGRAGNEQYF
-	-	TRBV28	TRBJ1-2	TGTGCCAGCACCCTCCGGGACCTCTACACCTTC	CASTLRDLYTF
-	TRBD2	TRBV6-5	TRBJ2-3	TGTGCCAGCAGTTACGGCGGGGGGGCCACAGATACGCAGTATTTT	CASSYGGGATDTQYF
-	-	TRBV28	TRBJ1-2	TGTGCCAGCAGTTCCCCATCCGAGGGGGGCTACACCTTC	CASSSPSEGGYTF
-	TRBD1	TRBV24-1	TRBJ2-1	TGTGCCACCAGGCCCGACAGGGATAAATACAATGAGCAGTTCTTC	CATRPDRDKYNEQFF
-	-	TRBV4-3	TRBJ1-5	TGCGCCAGCAGCCAAGATTGGGCGGGTCGGGGACCCCAGCATTTT	CASSQDWAGRGPQHF
-	-	TRBV28	TRBJ1-4	TGTGCCAGCATGGGAAGAAGCACAGCTAATGAAAAACTGTTTTTT	CASMGRSTANEKLFF
-	-	TRBV2	TRBJ2-2	TGTGCCAGCCTCTTGGCCGGGGAGCTGTTTTTT	CASLLAGELFF
-	-	TRBV12-3/TRBV12-4	TRBJ2-1	TGTGCCAGCAGTTTAAGGGGCTGGGAGCAGTTCTTC	CASSLRGWEQFF
-	TRBD1	TRBV18	TRBJ2-5	TGTGCCAGCTCACTAAACTCGGACAGGGCAGAGACCCAGTACTTC	CASSLNSDRAETQYF
-	TRBD1	TRBV12-3/TRBV12-4	TRBJ1-5	TGTGCCAGCAGTCCCGACAGGGATCAGCCCCAGCATTTT	CASSPDRDQPQHF
-	-	TRBV5-1	TRBJ2-1	TGCGCCAGCAGACCTGAGGGTGGGAGGTATCTGATGAGCTCCTACAATGAGCAGTTCTTC	CASRPEGGRYLMSSYNEQFF